A selection of T cell receptor beta chains follows, all from one sample in a study of Ad26.COV2.S vaccination and SARS-CoV-2 variants. TCRdb's table, derived via immunoSEQ multiplex PCR, lists solely in-frame clones and lacks some. The sample contains some 330,000 clones, 75% to 90% of which appear only once. The sequenced sample was peripheral blood, obtained in a trial of Ad26.COV2.S vaccine versus placebo. The receptors come from a person between 18 and 65 years old who received the Ad26.COV2.S COVID-19 vaccine or a placebo. Both conserved end residues are part of each CDR3. A D gene is named only where the DNA matches it firmly. Clone size is not always given. Where it is, it says once, few, many or a class for expanded clones.

once,-,TRBV14,TRBJ2-5,CASSQDLVLQTQYF,TGTGCCAGCAGCCAAGACCTAGTTCTCCAGACCCAGTACTTC
-,-,TRBV6-2/TRBV6-3,TRBJ1-5,CASSSLLSSNQPQHF,TGTGCCAGCAGTTCGCTCCTAAGTAGCAATCAGCCCCAGCATTTT
-,-,TRBV3-1/TRBV3-2,TRBJ2-4,CASSQGSIQYF,TGTGCCAGCAGCCAAGGAAGCATTCAGTACTTC
-,TRBD1,TRBV4-3,TRBJ1-2,CASSQDPRQGEGYTF,TGCGCCAGCAGCCAAGATCCAAGACAGGGGGAAGGCTACACCTTC
-,-,TRBV5-4,TRBJ1-2,CASSLETASNYGYTF,TGTGCCAGCAGCTTGGAAACAGCCTCTAACTATGGCTACACCTTC
-,TRBD1,TRBV5-1,TRBJ2-5,CASSPHRDRVLETQYF,TGCGCCAGCAGCCCGCACCGGGACAGGGTGCTTGAGACCCAGTACTTC
-,-,TRBV19,TRBJ1-1,CARLGSPEAFF,TGTGCCAGGTTAGGGTCACCTGAAGCTTTCTTT
-,-,TRBV18,TRBJ2-5,CASSPRREETQYF,TGTGCCAGCTCACCACGGAGGGAAGAGACCCAGTACTTC
-,TRBD2,TRBV5-8,TRBJ2-1,CASSLGGLAGASEQFF,TGTGCCAGCAGCTTGGGGGGCCTAGCGGGAGCGAGTGAGCAGTTCTTC
few,-,TRBV10-1,TRBJ1-2,CASGNRRQPQYGYTF,TGCGCCAGCGGTAACCGGCGACAGCCCCAATATGGCTACACCTTC
-,-,TRBV2,TRBJ2-1,CASRDSSYNEQFF,TGTGCCAGTCGGGACTCTTCCTACAATGAGCAGTTCTTC
-,-,TRBV7-6,TRBJ2-6,CASSDLTSGANVLTF,TGTGCCAGCAGCGATCTGACTTCTGGGGCCAACGTCCTGACTTTC
-,-,TRBV7-3,TRBJ1-5,CASSLNGGQPQHF,TGTGCCAGCAGCTTAAACGGGGGTCAGCCCCAGCATTTT
-,-,TRBV2,TRBJ2-5,CASSLGETQYF,TGTGCCAGCAGTCTCGGAGAGACCCAGTACTTC
-,TRBD1,TRBV19,TRBJ1-5,CASIPGDRGSNQPQHF,TGTGCCAGTATTCCCGGGGACAGGGGTAGCAATCAGCCCCAGCATTTT
few,-,TRBV7-2,TRBJ2-7,CASSSLTSTYEQYF,TGTGCCAGCAGCTCCTTAACCAGTACCTACGAGCAGTACTTC
-,-,TRBV18,TRBJ1-1,CASSRPYRVPNTEAFF,TGTGCCAGCTCACGCCCGTACAGGGTTCCGAACACTGAAGCTTTCTTT
-,TRBD1,TRBV5-1,TRBJ1-5,CASSPKPDRDQPQHF,TGCGCCAGCAGCCCCAAACCAGACAGGGATCAGCCCCAGCATTTT
-,-,TRBV29-1,TRBJ2-1,CSVEDQESQPENEQFF,TGCAGCGTTGAAGATCAGGAGAGCCAGCCCGAGAATGAGCAGTTCTTC
-,-,TRBV4-3,TRBJ1-2,CASSQDLGTGNYGYTF,TGCGCCAGCAGCCAAGATCTGGGGACGGGAAACTATGGCTACACCTTC
-,-,TRBV16,TRBJ1-6,CASSREEPYNSPLHF,TGTGCCAGCAGCCGCGAGGAGCCATATAATTCACCCCTCCACTTT
-,-,TRBV12-3/TRBV12-4,TRBJ2-3,CASRGSTDTQYF,TGTGCCAGCAGAGGTAGCACAGATACGCAGTATTTT
-,-,TRBV29-1,TRBJ1-2,CSVEATFWEGGNGYTF,TGCAGCGTTGAGGCTACGTTCTGGGAGGGGGGGAATGGCTACACCTTC
-,-,TRBV28,TRBJ1-2,CASSLVVSNYGYTF,TGTGCCAGCAGTTTAGTCGTCAGCAACTATGGCTACACCTTC
-,-,TRBV7-2,TRBJ1-6,CASSLQGRANSPLHF,TGTGCCAGCAGCTTACAGGGGAGGGCAAATTCACCCCTCCACTTT
once,-,TRBV9,TRBJ1-3,CASSGGPSGNTIYF,TGTGCCAGCAGCGGGGGTCCGTCTGGAAACACCATATATTTT
-,TRBD2,TRBV27,TRBJ2-1,CASSSLGLAGGLQLNEQFF,TGTGCCAGCAGTTCATTAGGACTAGCGGGAGGACTCCAGTTAAATGAGCAGTTCTTC
-,-,TRBV28,TRBJ1-3,CASSLGSGNTIYF,TGTGCCAGCAGTTTAGGGAGTGGAAACACCATATATTTT
-,-,TRBV5-4,TRBJ1-2,CCTKTEGLGYTF,TGTTGCACCAAAACGGAAGGTCTGGGCTACACCTTC
few,-,TRBV15,TRBJ1-3,CATSRDPGSSGNTIYF,TGTGCCACCAGCAGAGACCCCGGGAGCTCTGGAAACACCATATATTTT
-,TRBD1,TRBV28,TRBJ1-5,CASSAGTGTSQPQHF,TGTGCCAGCAGTGCCGGGACAGGAACTTCTCAGCCCCAGCATTTT
-,-,TRBV12-3/TRBV12-4,TRBJ2-2,CASTIEAGELFF,TGTGCCAGCACCATAGAGGCCGGGGAGCTGTTTTTT
-,TRBD1,TRBV6-2/TRBV6-3,TRBJ2-2,CASSYVGTGPGELFF,TGTGCCAGCAGTTACGTGGGGACAGGGCCCGGGGAGCTGTTTTTT
-,TRBD1,TRBV5-6,TRBJ2-7,CASSFYDRDEQYF,TGTGCCAGCAGCTTTTATGACAGGGACGAGCAGTACTTC
few,TRBD1,TRBV4-3,TRBJ2-1,CASSQDPRGSSYNEQFF,TGCGCCAGCAGCCAGGACCCCAGGGGGAGCTCCTACAATGAGCAGTTCTTC
-,-,TRBV18,TRBJ2-7,CASSRAWKGTSYEQYF,TGTGCCAGCTCCCGGGCCTGGAAGGGGACGTCCTACGAGCAGTACTTC
-,-,TRBV6-6,TRBJ1-1,CASSAQVPNTEAFF,TGTGCCAGCAGCGCACAAGTACCGAACACTGAAGCTTTCTTT
-,TRBD1,TRBV3-1/TRBV3-2,TRBJ2-5,CASSQGVWDRGGSRETQYF,TGTGCCAGCAGCCAGGGCGTTTGGGACAGGGGGGGATCGAGAGAGACCCAGTACTTC
-,-,TRBV7-9,TRBJ1-2,CASSLAGFGYTF,TGTGCCAGCAGCTTAGCAGGGTTCGGCTACACCTTC
-,TRBD1,TRBV6-5,TRBJ1-1,CAGQVREAFF,TGTGCCGGACAGGTTCGGGAAGCTTTCTTT
-,-,TRBV6-1,TRBJ1-1,CASSELWGVRTEAFF,TGTGCCAGCAGTGAATTATGGGGCGTGAGGACTGAAGCTTTCTTT
-,TRBD2,TRBV15,TRBJ2-5,CATSRDRGGETQYF,TGTGCCACCAGCAGAGACCGGGGAGGGGAGACCCAGTACTTC
-,-,TRBV29-1,TRBJ2-3,CSVEGGQGSADTQYF,TGCAGCGTTGAGGGCGGGCAGGGTAGCGCAGATACGCAGTATTTT
-,-,TRBV11-3,TRBJ2-2,CASSSRSSNTGELFF,TGTGCCAGCAGCTCCCGATCCTCCAACACCGGGGAGCTGTTTTTT
-,TRBD1,TRBV5-6,TRBJ1-1,CASSFRPDREAFF,TGTGCCAGCAGCTTTAGGCCGGACAGGGAAGCTTTCTTT
few,-,TRBV5-1,TRBJ1-1,CASSSASAGNTEAFF,TGCGCCAGCAGCTCCGCCTCGGCGGGTAACACTGAAGCTTTCTTT
-,TRBD1,TRBV5-4,TRBJ1-1,CASSAGGVGSEAFF,TGTGCCAGCAGCGCAGGGGGCGTAGGTTCTGAAGCTTTCTTT
-,-,TRBV6-6,TRBJ1-1,CASSSPEHHTEAFF,TGTGCCAGCAGTTCCCCTGAACATCACACTGAAGCTTTCTTT
-,-,TRBV4-1,TRBJ2-1,CASSQHLGSVGVDEQFF,TGCGCCAGCAGCCAACATCTAGGATCGGTCGGGGTAGATGAGCAGTTCTTC
-,-,TRBV11-1,TRBJ2-1,CASSLIYTTYGEQFF,TGTGCCAGCAGCTTAATATACACGACCTACGGTGAGCAGTTCTTC
-,-,TRBV11-3,TRBJ1-6,CASSLGGEPTPLHF,TGTGCCAGCAGCTTAGGTGGGGAGCCCACACCCCTCCACTTT
-,-,TRBV5-5,TRBJ1-2,CASSTDPWGSDYGYTF,TGTGCCAGCAGCACGGATCCCTGGGGCTCGGACTATGGCTACACCTTC